Reported below is one TCR beta chain. The antigen remains unidentified. Expressed TCRB transcripts were sequenced after all isolated RNA was converted to cDNA. Method: immunoSEQ multiplex PCR; TCRdb's copy keeps in-frame clones and lacks some. The table includes some 220,000 clones, roughly 10% detected once. This entry is derived from a study of beta chain features in type 1 diabetes. General study findings and limits: cDNA-based sequencing might over-represent cells highly expressing TCR.

This CDR3 has 14 residues. Trimming cost V 3 bases and J 2 bases, with 12 bases left between them. Germline-derived CDR1 and CDR2 are GTSNPN and SVGIG (reference sequence). This sequence was found in a man between 18 and 29 years old in good health. The genes are TRBV30 and TRBJ2-3; tentative D call: TRBD1 (5 bases). The sample taken for sequencing was central memory CD4+ T cells from blood. In DNA, the CDR3 is TGTGCCTGGAGCGAATCAGGGTTCACAGATACGCAGTATTTT. Encoded protein: CAWSESGFTDTQYF.